This T cell receptor (beta chain) was captured in a study of cytomegalovirus exposure and HLA in healthy donors (dated by TCRdb to the late 2010s). Some background on the complete study: According to an earlier analysis of a few hundred of the donors, 150 million to 200 million T cells yielded 117 million unique TCR beta sequences and approximately 300 Gb of sequence data. Roughly 300 gigabases of sequencing data and 70 million to 85 million unique TCR sequences were included in an early release covering 550 to 650 HLA-typed donors. Of the roughly 400 genotyped donors, more than 75% were placed in the genetic ancestry cluster associated with self-reported Caucasian donors. The study was designed to test whether signatures of past pathogen exposure could be identified by cataloging public T cell receptors. The T cell repertoires of around 670 subjects were profiled by immunosequencing and related to cytomegalovirus serostatus. Along with the roughly 610-subject first cohort, a separate validation cohort of 120 different subjects was used. To predict cytomegalovirus infection status, the study brought together high-throughput TCR immunosequencing, statistical association of individual TCRs with disease status, and machine learning. In a later analysis, previously published TCR beta repertoires from about 640 donors were re-analyzed and high-resolution HLA genotyping was added so that TCR occurrence patterns could be studied. The later analysis used no new phenotypic data to find candidate immune exposures, relying instead on TCR beta sequences and their occurrence across donors. An earlier analysis of 587 of the donors applied high-throughput TCR beta sequencing to assess whether each TCR beta V gene segment acted as functional or pseudogenic. Donor age, sex, ethnicity and CMV serostatus were compiled together with the repertoire data. In a later genetic analysis, genome-wide SNP genotypes for about 55% of the 666 donors were used, and that subset was treated as a discovery cohort. Every discovery cohort repertoire had been produced on one sequencing platform. Both class I and class II loci were covered by HLA typing, at four-digit resolution. The number of donors typed differed by locus, with about 629-640 for A, B, C, DRB1 and DQB1, 522 for DQA1, about 610 for DPA1, and around 460 for DPB1. A handful of DR-DQ haplotypes were handled as single units for association and clustering because linkage in the cohort was strong. Among about 390 genotyped donors of the cohort, an average of about 240,000 unique TCR beta nucleotide sequences were sequenced per donor, roughly a sixth of them non-productive.

The library relied on the immunoSEQ multiplex PCR assay. For the multiplex PCR, a mixture combining 60 forward primers for TCR Vbeta segments and 13 reverse primers for TCR Jbeta segments was used. A multiplex PCR assay on genomic DNA amplified the CDR3 region of rearranged TCR beta genes. The Illumina HiSeq System was used to sequence the amplified TCR beta libraries as 87-base-pair reads. The paper's processing steps were these. A later analysis counted 75 million to 100 million unique TCR beta chains across the 670 or so repertoires, and roughly 11 million of these chains were shared by at least two donors. Raw reads were error-corrected and collapsed into unique sequences with a nearest-neighbor algorithm that merged closely related sequences to remove PCR and sequencing errors. To assign V, D and J gene segments, CDR3 sequences were aligned to IMGT reference sequences. For a sequence to be retained, at least a six-nucleotide match to both a V gene segment and a J gene segment was required. A rearrangement was called productive if the CDR3 had no stop codons and remained in frame with V and J, and every other rearrangement was called non-productive. CDR3 was defined by IMGT convention, running from the second conserved V-encoded cysteine to the conserved J-encoded phenylalanine. The earlier analysis of about 620 of the donors excluded sequences that lacked an unambiguous match to a single V gene segment. An earlier analysis of a few hundred of the donors classified V segments as functional when productive rearrangements were above 56.7% and as segregating when the standard deviation between donors was above 5%. A statistical classification framework was built for diagnosing cytomegalovirus status from the catalog of TCR beta chain sequences. V and J gene assignment, in a later analysis, came from comparing TCR nucleotide sequences with IMGT/GENE-DB human TR gene sequences. Using the TCRdist pipeline, a later analysis assigned CDR3 sequences along with most-parsimonious VDJ recombination scenarios. A later analysis defined each TCR beta chain by its CDR3 amino acid sequence plus V-gene family, and excluded reads lacking a unique V-gene family. In a later analysis, fewer than 650 highly shared, low-generation-probability nucleotide sequences were removed to address suspected cross-contamination and a sequencing artifact. A later analysis calculated a clonal expansion index for each public chain from normalized within-repertoire ranks of inferred template counts. In a later analysis, generation probabilities were computed with a VDJ recombination model fitted to out-of-frame rearrangements, and the resulting probabilities were checked against IGoR. Hypergeometric tests were used in a later analysis to score TCR-TCR, TCR-HLA and TCR-CMV co-occurrence, with a repertoire-size bias correction applied to the TCR pairs. To estimate false discovery rates, a later analysis permuted the HLA or CMV assignments 20 times. In a later analysis, co-occurring TCRs were grouped using DBSCAN, and TCRdist sequence similarity was added for clustering within HLA-allele-positive subsets. Repertoires with fewer than 30,000 or more than 120,000 public chains, plus five repertoires with anomalous nucleotide sharing, were excluded from co-occurrence clustering. The clones in this table, taken by TCRdb from immuneACCESS, are in-frame only. Not every clone is retained; where verified, under half of the shortfall comes from an unresolved V gene, and the cause of the rest is unknown. Clonal size and the V and J genes are those of that table, whereas D and trimming came from the DNA. The table for this sample lists approximately 89,000 clones; roughly four fifths of them were counted only once. The ten largest clones represent about 9.4% of the sample.

Findings and caveats that apply to the study as a whole: Assigning TCR associations to individual alleles was difficult when HLA alleles, especially DR and DQ, strongly co-occurred. According to a later analysis, parvovirus B19, influenza, CMV and Epstein-Barr virus appeared linked to several top co-occurrence clusters. At a false discovery rate of 0.05, a later analysis linked about 17,000 TCR beta sequences to specific HLA alleles. The study listed over 150 TCR beta chains as associated with cytomegalovirus. It was suggested by the authors that the approach could potentially be generalized to other disease states and immunological phenotypes. Correlated functional status among segregating V segments might reflect linkage disequilibrium, but an unknown experimental factor could not be ruled out. In vitro tests confirmed that a few of the cytomegalovirus-associated TCR beta chains recognize cytomegalovirus antigens. CMV serostatus was the only immune exposure information available for the cohort. In a later analysis, TCR association rates were found to vary across HLA loci, with the most associated TCRs seen for DRB1 alleles and the fewest for HLA-C alleles. A cluster of highly shared sequence variants was judged likely to be a technical artifact of the sequencing pipeline. Sequencing depth was assumed to be roughly uniform across donors in the presence/absence analyses, though that assumption may not hold. Most CMV-associated TCR beta chains appeared to be HLA-restricted in a later analysis, and the HLA associations seemed to be driven largely by CMV exposure. A later genetic analysis associated a missense DCLRE1C variant with V-gene and J-gene trimming of TCR beta chains, and an independent cohort replicated the association. In an earlier analysis of 500 to 650 of the donors, most TCR beta V segments appeared in productive rearrangements about 87% or about 30% of the time, broadly matching IMGT annotations. Some IMGT-functional V segments, including TRBV6-2 and TRBV6-3, could not be distinguished by the 87-base-pair reads and were therefore excluded. In a later analysis, HLA-associated TCR beta chains were found to be more clonally expanded and to have lower generation probabilities than equally common non-associated chains. Because counts were too low, under 20 rarely observed V segments, including chromosome 9 orphons, were left out of the earlier analysis of 587 of the donors. In a later genetic analysis, fewer N-insertions in productive TCRs were reported among donors in an Asian-associated ancestry cluster than the roughly 700-donor mean. Because some donors lacked HLA typing at each locus, the association tests relied only on the typed subset. A further reported finding was that TCR beta sequences accurately predicted the HLA-A and HLA-B alleles for most subjects in the first cohort. Most TCR sequences were seen in very few donors, while some public TCRs were found in many individuals. The classifier was reported to diagnose cytomegalovirus status with high specificity and sensitivity in both the original and validation cohorts. Only TCR beta chains were sequenced in this cohort, and the absence of alpha or paired-chain data limited detectable features.

As for this clone: This clone's antigen is unknown. No per-base quality is available; no much larger clone lies one base away.

CDR1 and CDR2 were assigned from the germline V gene as SGHTA and FQGNSA. Taken from cysteine to phenylalanine, the CDR3 has 15 residues. Here the CDR3 DNA is all that survives: 45 bases in frame from base 1. V has 3 bases trimmed and J has 2 bases trimmed; junction bases matching no gene number 6. The cohort comprised some 680 healthy bone marrow donors. At the time of sampling, every cohort member was nominally healthy, though immune exposures that went unrecorded were likely present. Of the approximately 700 cohort members, approximately 300 had positive CMV serostatus and about 360 had negative CMV serostatus, and CMV serostatus was not recorded for the donor. Each donor provided a peripheral blood sample, and peripheral blood mononuclear cells were used for TCR beta sequencing. Genomic DNA was extracted from the blood cell samples with the Qiagen DNeasy Blood Extraction Kit.

What was sequenced was PBMCs. This chain is built from TRBV7-2 and TRBJ2-5; TRBD2 fits 7 bases in the junction. The origin of this receptor is a human donor in good health. The CDR3 region has the sequence CASSFLGGPQETQYF. Here is the DNA: TGTGCCAGCAGCTTTCTGGGAGGGCCTCAAGAGACCCAGTACTTC.